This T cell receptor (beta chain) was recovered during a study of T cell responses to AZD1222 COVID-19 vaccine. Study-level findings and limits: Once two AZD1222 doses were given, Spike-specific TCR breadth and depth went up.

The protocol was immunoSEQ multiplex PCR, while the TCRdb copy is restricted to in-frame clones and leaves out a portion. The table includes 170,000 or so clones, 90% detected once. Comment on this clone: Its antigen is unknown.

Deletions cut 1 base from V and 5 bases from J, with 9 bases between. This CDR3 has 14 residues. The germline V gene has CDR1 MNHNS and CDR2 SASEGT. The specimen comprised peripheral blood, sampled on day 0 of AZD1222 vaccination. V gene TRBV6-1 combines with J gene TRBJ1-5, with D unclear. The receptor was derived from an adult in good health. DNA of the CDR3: TGTGCCAGCAGTGAAGGAACAGACCATCAGCCCCAGCATTTT. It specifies CASSEGTDHQPQHF.